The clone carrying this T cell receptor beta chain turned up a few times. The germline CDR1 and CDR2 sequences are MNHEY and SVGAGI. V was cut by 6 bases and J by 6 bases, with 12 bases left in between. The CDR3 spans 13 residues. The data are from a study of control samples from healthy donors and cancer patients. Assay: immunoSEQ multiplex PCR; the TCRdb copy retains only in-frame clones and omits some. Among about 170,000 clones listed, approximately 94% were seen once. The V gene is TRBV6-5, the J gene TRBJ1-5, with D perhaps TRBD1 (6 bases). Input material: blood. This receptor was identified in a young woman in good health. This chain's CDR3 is CASSRGPFQPQHF. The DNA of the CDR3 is TGTGCCAGCAGCCGGGGGCCTTTTCAGCCCCAGCATTTT.